The 3 T cell receptor beta chains in this list originate from one sample, sequenced in a study of blood T cell repertoires in COVID-19. Method: immunoSEQ multiplex PCR; TCRdb's copy keeps in-frame clones and lacks some. The sample has about 6,400 clones; approximately 82% are singletons. The sample was peripheral blood. The receptors derive from a human donor with active COVID-19. The donor label of this sample is uncertain.

This clone was picked up a small number of times. CDR3 loop: CASRQLLGSNQPQHF. CDR3 DNA: TGTGCCAGCAGACAGCTCCTTGGTAGCAATCAGCCCCAGCATTTT. The chain is built from TRBV6-5 and TRBJ1-5; no clear D gene. There are 15 residues in the CDR3. V was pared by 6 bases and J by 0 bases, with 12 bases between. Per the germline V gene, CDR1 is MNHEY and CDR2 is SVGAGI.

This chain links TRBV7-2 with TRBJ2-5; 7 nucleotides agree with TRBD2. The ends lost 5 bases at V and 1 base at J; junction bases unmatched: 13. This CDR3 has 17 amino acids. Germline V gene sequence: CDR1 SGHTA, CDR2 FQGNSA. CDR3 region: CASSTPVGRGSQETQYF. The CDR3 nucleotides read TGTGCCAGCAGCACTCCGGTAGGGCGGGGGAGCCAAGAGACCCAGTACTTC.

This clone occurred once. The V call is TRBV19, the J call TRBJ2-1; 12 bases map to TRBD2. The CDR3 is 16 residues long. Unmatched junction bases numbered 4, after V lost 0 bases and J lost 7 bases. Germline CDR1 reads LNHDA; CDR2 reads SQIVND (reference sequence). The CDR3 is CASSIDLAGGSNEQFF. The CDR3 DNA is TGTGCCAGTAGTATAGATCTAGCGGGAGGGAGTAATGAGCAGTTCTTC.